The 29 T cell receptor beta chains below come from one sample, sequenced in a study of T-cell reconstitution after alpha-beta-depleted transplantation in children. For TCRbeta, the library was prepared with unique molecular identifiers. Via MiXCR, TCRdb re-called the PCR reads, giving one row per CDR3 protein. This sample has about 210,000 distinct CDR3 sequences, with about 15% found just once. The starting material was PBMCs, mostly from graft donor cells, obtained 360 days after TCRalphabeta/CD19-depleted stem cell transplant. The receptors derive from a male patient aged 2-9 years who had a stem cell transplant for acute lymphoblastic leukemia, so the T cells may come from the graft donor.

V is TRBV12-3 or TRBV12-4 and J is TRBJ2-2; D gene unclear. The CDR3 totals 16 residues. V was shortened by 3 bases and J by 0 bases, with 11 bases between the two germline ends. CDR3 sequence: CASSFLTASNTGELFF. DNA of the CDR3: TGTGCCAGCAGTTTTCTAACAGCTTCGAACACCGGGGAGCTGTTTTTT.

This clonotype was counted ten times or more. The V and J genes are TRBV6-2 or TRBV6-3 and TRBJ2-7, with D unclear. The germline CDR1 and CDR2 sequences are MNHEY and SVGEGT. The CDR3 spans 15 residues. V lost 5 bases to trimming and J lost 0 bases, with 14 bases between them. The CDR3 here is CASSLDRRVSYEQYF. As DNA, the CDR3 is TGTGCCAGCAGTCTTGATCGTCGGGTCTCCTACGAGCAGTACTTC.

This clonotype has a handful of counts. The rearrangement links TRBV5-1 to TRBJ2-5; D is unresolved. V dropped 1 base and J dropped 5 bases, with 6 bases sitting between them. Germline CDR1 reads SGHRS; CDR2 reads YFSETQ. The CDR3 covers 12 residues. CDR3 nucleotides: TGCGCCAGCAGCTTGTGGGATGAGACCCAGTACTTC. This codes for CASSLWDETQYF. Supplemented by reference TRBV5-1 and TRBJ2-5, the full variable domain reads KAGVTQTPRYLIKTRGQQVTLSCSPISGHRSVSWYQQTPGQGLQFLFEYFSETQRNKGNFPGRFSGRQFSNSRSEMNVSTLELGDSALYLCASSLWDETQYFGPGTRLLVL.

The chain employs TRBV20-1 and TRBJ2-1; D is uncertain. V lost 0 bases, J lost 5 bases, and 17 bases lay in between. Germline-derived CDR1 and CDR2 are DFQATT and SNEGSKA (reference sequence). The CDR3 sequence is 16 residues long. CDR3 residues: CSARDNGRSRDNEQFF. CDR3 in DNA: TGCAGTGCTAGAGATAACGGCAGGAGTCGGGACAATGAGCAGTTCTTC.

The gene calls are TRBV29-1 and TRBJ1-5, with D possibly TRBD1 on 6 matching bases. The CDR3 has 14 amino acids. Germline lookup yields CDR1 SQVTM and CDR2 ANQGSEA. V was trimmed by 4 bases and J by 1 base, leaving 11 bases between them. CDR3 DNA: TGCAGCGTTGGCGGGGGCGCGAGCAATCAGCCCCAGCATTTT. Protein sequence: CSVGGGASNQPQHF.

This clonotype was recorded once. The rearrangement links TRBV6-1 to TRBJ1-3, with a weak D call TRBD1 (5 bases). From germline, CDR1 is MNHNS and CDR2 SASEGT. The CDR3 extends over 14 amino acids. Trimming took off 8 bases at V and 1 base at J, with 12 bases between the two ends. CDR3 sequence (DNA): TGTGCCAGCGGACCCCGGGGGTCTGGAAACACCATATATTTT. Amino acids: CASGPRGSGNTIYF.

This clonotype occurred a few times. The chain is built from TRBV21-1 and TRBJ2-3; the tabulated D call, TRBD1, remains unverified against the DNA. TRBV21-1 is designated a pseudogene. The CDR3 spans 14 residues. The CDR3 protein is CASRRTGSTDTQYF. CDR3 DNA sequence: TGTGCCAGCAGACGGACAGGAAGCACAGATACGCAGTATTTT.

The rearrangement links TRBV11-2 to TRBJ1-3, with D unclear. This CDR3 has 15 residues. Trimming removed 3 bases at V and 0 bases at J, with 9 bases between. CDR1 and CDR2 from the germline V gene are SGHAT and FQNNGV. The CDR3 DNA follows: TGTGCCAGCAGCTTCCCGACGGTCTCTGGAAACACCATATATTTT. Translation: CASSFPTVSGNTIYF.

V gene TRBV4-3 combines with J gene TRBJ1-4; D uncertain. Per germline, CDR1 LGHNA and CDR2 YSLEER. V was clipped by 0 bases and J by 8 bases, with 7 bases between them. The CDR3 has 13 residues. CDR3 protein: CASSQDSREKLFF. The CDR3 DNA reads TGCGCCAGCAGCCAAGATTCGAGGGAAAAACTGTTTTTT.

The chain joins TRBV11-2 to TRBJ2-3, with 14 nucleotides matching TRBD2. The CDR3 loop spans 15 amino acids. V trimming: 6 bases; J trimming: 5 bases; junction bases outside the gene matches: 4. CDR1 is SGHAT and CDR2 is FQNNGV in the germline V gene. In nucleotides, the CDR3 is TGTGCCAGCAGAATCGGGACTAGCGGGGGAGATACGCAGTATTTT. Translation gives CASRIGTSGGDTQYF.

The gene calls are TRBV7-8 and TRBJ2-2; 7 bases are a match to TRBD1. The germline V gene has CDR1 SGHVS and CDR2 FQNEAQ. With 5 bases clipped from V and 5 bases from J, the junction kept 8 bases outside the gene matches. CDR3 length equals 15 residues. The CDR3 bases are TGTGCCAGCAGCATCAACAGGGGTGGGACCGGGGAGCTGTTTTTT. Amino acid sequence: CASSINRGGTGELFF.

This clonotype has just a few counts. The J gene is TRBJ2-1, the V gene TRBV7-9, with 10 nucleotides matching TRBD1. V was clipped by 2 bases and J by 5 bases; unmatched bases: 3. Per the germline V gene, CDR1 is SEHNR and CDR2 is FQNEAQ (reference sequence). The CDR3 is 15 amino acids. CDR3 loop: CASSLKGTGDNEQFF. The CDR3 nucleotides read TGTGCCAGCAGCTTAAAGGGGACAGGGGACAATGAGCAGTTCTTC.

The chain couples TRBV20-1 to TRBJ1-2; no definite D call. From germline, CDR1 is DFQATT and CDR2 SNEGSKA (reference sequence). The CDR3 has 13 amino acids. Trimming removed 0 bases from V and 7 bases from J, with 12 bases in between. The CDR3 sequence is CSARDATAGGYTF. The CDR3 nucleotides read TGCAGTGCTAGAGATGCCACAGCGGGTGGCTACACCTTC.

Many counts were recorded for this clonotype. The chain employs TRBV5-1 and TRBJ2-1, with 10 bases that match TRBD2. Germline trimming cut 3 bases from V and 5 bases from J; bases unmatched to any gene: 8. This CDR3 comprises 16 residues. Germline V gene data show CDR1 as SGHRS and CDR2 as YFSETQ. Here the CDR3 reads CASSSGLAGENNEQFF. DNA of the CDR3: TGCGCCAGCAGCTCGGGGCTAGCGGGAGAGAACAATGAGCAGTTCTTC. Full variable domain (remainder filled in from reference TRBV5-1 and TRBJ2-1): KAGVTQTPRYLIKTRGQQVTLSCSPISGHRSVSWYQQTPGQGLQFLFEYFSETQRNKGNFPGRFSGRQFSNSRSEMNVSTLELGDSALYLCASSSGLAGENNEQFFGPGTRLTVL.

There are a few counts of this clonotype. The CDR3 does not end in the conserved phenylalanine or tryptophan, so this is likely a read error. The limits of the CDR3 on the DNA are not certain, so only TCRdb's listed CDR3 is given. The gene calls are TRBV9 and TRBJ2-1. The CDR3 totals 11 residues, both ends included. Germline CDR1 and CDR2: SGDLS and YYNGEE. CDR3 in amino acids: CASSVVRRPCL.

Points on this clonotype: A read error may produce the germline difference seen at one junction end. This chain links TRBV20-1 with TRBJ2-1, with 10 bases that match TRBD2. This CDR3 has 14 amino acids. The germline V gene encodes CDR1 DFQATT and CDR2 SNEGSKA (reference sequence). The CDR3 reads CSARAGGPGIEQFF. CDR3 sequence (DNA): TGCAGTGCCAGAGCGGGAGGGCCTGGGATAGAACAGTTCTTC.

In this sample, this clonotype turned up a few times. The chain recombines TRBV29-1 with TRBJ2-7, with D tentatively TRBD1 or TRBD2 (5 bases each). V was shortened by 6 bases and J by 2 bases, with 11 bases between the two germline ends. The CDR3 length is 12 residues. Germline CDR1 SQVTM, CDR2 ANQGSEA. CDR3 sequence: CSVGDGAYEQYF. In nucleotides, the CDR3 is TGCAGCGTAGGGGACGGGGCCTACGAGCAGTACTTC.

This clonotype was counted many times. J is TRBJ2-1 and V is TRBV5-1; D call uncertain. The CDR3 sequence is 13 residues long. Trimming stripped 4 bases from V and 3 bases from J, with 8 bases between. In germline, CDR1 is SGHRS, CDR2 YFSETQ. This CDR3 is CASSLQIYNEQFF. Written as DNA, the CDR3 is TGCGCCAGCAGCCTCCAAATCTACAATGAGCAGTTCTTC.

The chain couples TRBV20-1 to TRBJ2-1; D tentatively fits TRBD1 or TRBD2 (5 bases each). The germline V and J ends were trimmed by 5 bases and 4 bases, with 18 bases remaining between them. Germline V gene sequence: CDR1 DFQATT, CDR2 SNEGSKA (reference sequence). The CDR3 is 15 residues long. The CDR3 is CSAPLPGPTYNEQFF. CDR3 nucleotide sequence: TGCAGTGCTCCACTACCGGGACCCACTTACAATGAGCAGTTCTTC.

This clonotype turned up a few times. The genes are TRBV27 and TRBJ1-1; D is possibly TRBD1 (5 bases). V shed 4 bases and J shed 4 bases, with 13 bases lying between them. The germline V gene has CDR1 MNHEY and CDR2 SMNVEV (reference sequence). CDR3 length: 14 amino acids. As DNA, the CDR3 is TGTGCCAGCAGTTCACCCGGGAGGGGCACTGAAGCTTTCTTT. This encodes CASSSPGRGTEAFF.

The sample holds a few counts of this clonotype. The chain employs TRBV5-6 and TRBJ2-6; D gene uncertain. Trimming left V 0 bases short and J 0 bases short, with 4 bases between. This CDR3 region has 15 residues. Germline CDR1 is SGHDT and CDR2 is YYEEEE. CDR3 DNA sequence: TGTGCCAGCAGCTTGGACATCTCTGGGGCCAACGTCCTGACTTTC. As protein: CASSLDISGANVLTF.

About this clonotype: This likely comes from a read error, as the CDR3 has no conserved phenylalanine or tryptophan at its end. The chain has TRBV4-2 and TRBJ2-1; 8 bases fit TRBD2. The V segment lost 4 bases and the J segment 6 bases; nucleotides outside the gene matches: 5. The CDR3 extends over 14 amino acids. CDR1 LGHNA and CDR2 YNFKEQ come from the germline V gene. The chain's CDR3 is CASSLGLGVNEQFC. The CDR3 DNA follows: TGTGCCAGCAGCCTGGGACTAGGTGTCAATGAGCAGTTCTGC.

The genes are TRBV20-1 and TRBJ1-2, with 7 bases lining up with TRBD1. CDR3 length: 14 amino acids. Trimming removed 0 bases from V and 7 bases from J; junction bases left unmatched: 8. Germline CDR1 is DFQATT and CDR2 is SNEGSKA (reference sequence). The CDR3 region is CSARDQGGASGYTF. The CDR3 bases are TGCAGTGCTAGAGATCAAGGGGGCGCGTCTGGCTACACCTTC.

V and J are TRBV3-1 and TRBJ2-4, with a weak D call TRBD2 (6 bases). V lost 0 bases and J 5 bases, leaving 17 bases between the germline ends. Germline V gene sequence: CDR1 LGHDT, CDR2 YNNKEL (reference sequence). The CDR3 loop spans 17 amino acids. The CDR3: CASSQEVRGPNQNIQYF. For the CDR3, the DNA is TGTGCCAGCAGCCAAGAGGTGCGGGGACCAAATCAAAACATTCAGTACTTC.

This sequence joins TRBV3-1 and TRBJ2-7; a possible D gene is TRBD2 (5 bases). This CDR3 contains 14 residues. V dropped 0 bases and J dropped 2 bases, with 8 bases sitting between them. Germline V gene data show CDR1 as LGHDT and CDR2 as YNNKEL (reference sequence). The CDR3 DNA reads TGTGCCAGCAGCCAAGAAGCGGCTACCTACGAGCAGTACTTC. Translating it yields CASSQEAATYEQYF.

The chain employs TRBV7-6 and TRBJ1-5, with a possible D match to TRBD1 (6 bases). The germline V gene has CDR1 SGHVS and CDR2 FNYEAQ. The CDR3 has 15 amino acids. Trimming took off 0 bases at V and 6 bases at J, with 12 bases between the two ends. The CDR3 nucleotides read TGTGCCAGCAGCTTAGCGGCAGGGGAGACTCAGCCCCAGCATTTT. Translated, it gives CASSLAAGETQPQHF.

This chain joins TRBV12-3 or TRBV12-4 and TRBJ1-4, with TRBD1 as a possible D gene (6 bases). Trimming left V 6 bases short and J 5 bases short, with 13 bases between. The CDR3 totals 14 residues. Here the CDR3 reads CASRPGEENEKLFF. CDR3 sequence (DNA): TGTGCCAGCAGGCCAGGGGAAGAGAATGAAAAACTGTTTTTT.

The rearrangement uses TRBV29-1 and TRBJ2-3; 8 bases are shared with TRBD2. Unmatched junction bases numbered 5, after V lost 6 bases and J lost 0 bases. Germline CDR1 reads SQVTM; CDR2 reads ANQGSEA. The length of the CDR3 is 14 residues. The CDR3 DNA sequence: TGCAGCGTCTCAGCGGGAGCTAGCACAGATACGCAGTATTTT. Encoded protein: CSVSAGASTDTQYF.

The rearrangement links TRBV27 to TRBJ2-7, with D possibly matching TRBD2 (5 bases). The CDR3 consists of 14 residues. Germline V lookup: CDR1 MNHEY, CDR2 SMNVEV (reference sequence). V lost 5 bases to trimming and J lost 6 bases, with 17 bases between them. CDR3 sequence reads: CASSIERLGREQYF. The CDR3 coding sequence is TGTGCCAGCAGTATTGAGCGGCTCGGGCGCGAGCAGTACTTC.